One T cell receptor (beta chain) is described in this entry. Noted time point: blood 4 weeks post-SBRT, at nephrectomy. Treatment defined: 15 Gy SBRT to primary tumor, nephrectomy 4 weeks later. Repertoires were generated with immunoSEQ multiplex PCR, while TCRdb's copy carries only in-frame clones and drops some. This repertoire shows about 83,000 clones, 83% found once; its top ten account for more than 2%. The data derive from a study of radiation and T cells in renal cell carcinoma. This CDR3 has 15 residues. CDR1 and CDR2 (germline): LGHNA, YNFKEQ. V was pared by 5 bases and J by 4 bases, with 3 bases of the junction left unmatched.

The sample in question was blood, obtained from a patient whose treatment included radiotherapy and nephrectomy. The J gene is TRBJ2-7, the V gene TRBV4-2, with 15 bases identical to TRBD2. The TCR was taken from a woman aged 55-75 years with renal cell carcinoma. The CDR3 reads CASSSGLAGGYEQYF. For the CDR3, the DNA is TGTGCCAGCAGCTCGGGACTAGCGGGGGGTTACGAGCAGTACTTC.